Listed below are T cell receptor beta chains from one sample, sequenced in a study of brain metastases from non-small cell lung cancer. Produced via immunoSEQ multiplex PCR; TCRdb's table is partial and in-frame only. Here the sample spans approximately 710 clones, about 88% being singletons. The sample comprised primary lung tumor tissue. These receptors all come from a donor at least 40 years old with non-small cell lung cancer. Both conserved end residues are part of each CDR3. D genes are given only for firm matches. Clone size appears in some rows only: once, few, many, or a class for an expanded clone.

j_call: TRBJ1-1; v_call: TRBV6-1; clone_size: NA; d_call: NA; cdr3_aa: CASSERIPGRDTEAFF; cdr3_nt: TGTGCCAGCAGTGAAAGGATACCGGGAAGGGACACTGAAGCTTTCTTT
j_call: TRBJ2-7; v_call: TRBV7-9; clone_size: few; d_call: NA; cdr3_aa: CASSHTDRTQGEQYF; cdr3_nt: TGTGCCAGCAGCCACACAGACAGGACTCAGGGCGAGCAGTACTTC
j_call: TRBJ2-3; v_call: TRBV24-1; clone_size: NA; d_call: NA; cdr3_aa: CATSDEASTADTQYF; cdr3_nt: TGTGCCACCAGTGATGAGGCTAGTACCGCCGATACACAGTATTTT
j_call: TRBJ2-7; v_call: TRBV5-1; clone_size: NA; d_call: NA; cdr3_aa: CASSLGRSSYEQYF; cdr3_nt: TGCGCCAGCAGCTTGGGGCGGAGCTCCTACGAGCAGTACTTC
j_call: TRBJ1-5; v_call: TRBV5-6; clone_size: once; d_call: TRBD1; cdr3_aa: CASSSEQGRSNQPQHF; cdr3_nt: TGTGCCAGCAGTTCGGAACAGGGGCGAAGCAATCAGCCCCAGCATTTT
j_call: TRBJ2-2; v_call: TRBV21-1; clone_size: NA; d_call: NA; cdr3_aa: CASSKGTSEHRGAVF; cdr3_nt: TGTGCCAGCAGCAAAGGGACTAGCGAACACCGGGGAGCTGTTTTT
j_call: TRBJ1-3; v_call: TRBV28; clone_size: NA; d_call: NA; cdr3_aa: CASSLGDSGNTIYF; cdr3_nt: TGTGCCAGCAGTTTAGGTGATTCTGGAAACACCATATATTTT
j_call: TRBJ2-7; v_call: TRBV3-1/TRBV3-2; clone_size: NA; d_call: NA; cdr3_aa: CASPEREQYF; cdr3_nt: TGTGCCAGCCCCGAGCGAGAGCAGTACTTC
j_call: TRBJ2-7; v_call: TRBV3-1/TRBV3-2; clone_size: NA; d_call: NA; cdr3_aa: CASSQNYEQYF; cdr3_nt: TGTGCCAGCAGCCAAAACTACGAGCAGTACTTC
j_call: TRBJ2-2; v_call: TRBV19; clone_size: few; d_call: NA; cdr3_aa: CASSMAVNTGELFF; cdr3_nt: TGTGCCAGTAGTATGGCGGTGAACACCGGGGAGCTGTTTTTT
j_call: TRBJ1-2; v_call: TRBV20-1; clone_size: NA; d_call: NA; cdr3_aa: CSADSLGGYTF; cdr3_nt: TGCAGTGCTGACAGCCTAGGGGGCTACACCTTC
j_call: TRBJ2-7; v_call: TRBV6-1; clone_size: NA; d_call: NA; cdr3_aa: CASSEDWLPTYEQYF; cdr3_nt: TGTGCCAGCAGTGAAGATTGGTTACCAACCTACGAGCAGTACTTC
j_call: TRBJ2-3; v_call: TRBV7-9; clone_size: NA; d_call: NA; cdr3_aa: CASSLGAGVDTQYF; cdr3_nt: TGTGCCAGCAGCTTAGGAGCTGGGGTAGATACGCAGTATTTT
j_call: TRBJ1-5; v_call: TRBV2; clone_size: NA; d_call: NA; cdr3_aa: CASSVDNSNQPQHF; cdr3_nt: TGTGCCAGCAGTGTGGACAATAGCAATCAGCCCCAGCATTTT
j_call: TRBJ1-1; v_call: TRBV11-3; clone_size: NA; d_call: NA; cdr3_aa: CASSPGFSKHTEAFF; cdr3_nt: TGTGCCAGCAGCCCTGGTTTCAGTAAGCACACTGAAGCTTTCTTT
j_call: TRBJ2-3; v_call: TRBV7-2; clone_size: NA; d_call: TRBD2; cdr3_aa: CASSPVSGRYTDTQYF; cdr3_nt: TGTGCCAGCAGCCCCGTTAGCGGGAGGTACACAGATACGCAGTATTTT
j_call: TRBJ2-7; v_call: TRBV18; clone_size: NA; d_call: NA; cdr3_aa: CASFPGRGSGYF; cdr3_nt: TGTGCCAGCTTCCCAGGCAGGGGCTCCGGGTACTTC
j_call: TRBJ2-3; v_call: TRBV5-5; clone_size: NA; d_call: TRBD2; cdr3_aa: CASSLEWGLAGGGTDTQYF; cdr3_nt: TGTGCCAGCAGCTTGGAATGGGGACTAGCGGGTGGGGGCACAGATACGCAGTATTTT
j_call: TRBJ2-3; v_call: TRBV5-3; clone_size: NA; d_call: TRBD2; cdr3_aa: CARSLGLAGVVDTQYF; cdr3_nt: TGTGCCAGAAGCTTGGGACTAGCGGGAGTTGTAGATACGCAGTATTTT
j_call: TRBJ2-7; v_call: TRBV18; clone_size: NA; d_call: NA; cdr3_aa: CASSPPGLGGYEQYF; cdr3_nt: TGTGCCAGCTCACCACCGGGCCTAGGGGGATACGAGCAGTACTTC
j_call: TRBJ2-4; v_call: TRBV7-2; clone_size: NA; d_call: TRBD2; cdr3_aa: CASSLAAGTSENIQYF; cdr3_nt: TGTGCCAGCAGCTTAGCGGCCGGGACTAGCGAAAACATTCAGTACTTC
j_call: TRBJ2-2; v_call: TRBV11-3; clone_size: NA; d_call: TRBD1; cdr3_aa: CASSLWTGNTGELFF; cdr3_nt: TGTGCCAGCAGCCTATGGACAGGGAACACCGGGGAGCTGTTTTTT
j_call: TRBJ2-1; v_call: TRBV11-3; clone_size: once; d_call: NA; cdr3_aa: CASSLTLQQFF; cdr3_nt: TGTGCCAGCAGTTTGACTCTTCAGCAGTTCTTC
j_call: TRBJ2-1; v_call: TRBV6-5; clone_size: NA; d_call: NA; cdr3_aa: CASRLGLVREQFF; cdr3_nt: TGTGCCAGTAGGTTGGGGCTGGTAAGGGAGCAGTTCTTC
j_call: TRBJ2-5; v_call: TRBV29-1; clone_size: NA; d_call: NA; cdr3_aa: CSVRPGTTGAQYF; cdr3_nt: TGCAGCGTCCGCCCCGGGACAACTGGTGCCCAGTACTTC
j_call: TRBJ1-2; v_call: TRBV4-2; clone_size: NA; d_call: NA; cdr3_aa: CASSQAGQSNYGYTF; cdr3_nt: TGTGCCAGCAGCCAGGCTGGACAGTCTAACTATGGCTACACCTTC
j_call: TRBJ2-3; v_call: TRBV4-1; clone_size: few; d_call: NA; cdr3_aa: CASSPGGGGLSDTQYF; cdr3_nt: TGCGCCAGCAGCCCCGGTGGAGGTGGGCTTTCAGATACGCAGTATTTT
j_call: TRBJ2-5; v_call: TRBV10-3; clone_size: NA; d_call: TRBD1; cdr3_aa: CAISDDTSRGETQYF; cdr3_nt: TGTGCCATCAGTGATGACACCTCCAGGGGGGAGACCCAGTACTTC